These 29 T cell receptor beta chains were all obtained from the same sample, sequenced in a study of T cells in Graves' hyperthyroidism and ophthalmopathy. Authors of the study amplified TCR beta CDR3 regions from RNA transcripts. In the first-round RT-PCR of the TCR CDR3, the HTBI primer set was used. Using its own MiXCR run on the multiplex PCR reads, TCRdb lists one record per CDR3 protein. The sample has 250,000 to 300,000 distinct CDR3 sequences; approximately 17% are singletons. Sample: blood. The source is a woman aged 60-75 years with Graves' ophthalmopathy.

This clonotype was seen repeatedly, ten times or more. The chain links TRBV2 to TRBJ1-4, with unresolved D. CDR1 SNHLY and CDR2 FYNNEI come from the germline V gene. CDR3 size: 15 residues. V was clipped by 3 bases and J by 1 base, with 9 bases between them. The DNA for the CDR3 is TGTGCCAGCAGTGAGGGTTGGGGAACTAATGAAAAACTGTTTTTT. It codes for CASSEGWGTNEKLFF. The full variable domain, in which reference TRBV2 and TRBJ1-4 provide the parts outside the CDR3, is EPEVTQTPSHQVTQMGQEVILRCVPISNHLYFYWYRQILGQKVEFLVSFYNNEISEKSEIFDDQFSVERPDGSNFTLKIRSTKLEDSAMYFCASSEGWGTNEKLFFGSGTQLSVL.

This clonotype was observed a few times. The chain employs TRBV20-1 and TRBJ2-1; 11 bases map to TRBD2. This CDR3 is 16 amino acids long. The trim removed 6 bases at V and 3 bases at J, leaving 10 bases unmatched. Germline loops: CDR1 DFQATT, CDR2 SNEGSKA (reference sequence). The CDR3 here is CSAELAGVKFYNEQFF. The DNA of the CDR3 is TGCAGTGCGGAACTAGCGGGGGTTAAATTCTACAATGAGCAGTTCTTC.

This clonotype was counted many times. The chain recombines TRBV10-3 with TRBJ1-3; possible D gene TRBD1, 5 bases. This CDR3 is 16 amino acids long. The V end lost 3 bases, the J end lost 0 bases, and 12 bases lay between the germline ends. Germline loops: CDR1 ENHRY, CDR2 SYGVKD. CDR3 bases: TGTGCCATCAGTGACCAGGGACCCAACTCTGGAAACACCATATATTTT. It codes for CAISDQGPNSGNTIYF.

The sample holds many counts of this clonotype. This sequence joins TRBV5-1 and TRBJ2-7, with D hard to call. V was shortened by 0 bases and J by 0 bases, with 10 bases between the two germline ends. CDR3 length equals 15 residues. In germline, CDR1 is SGHRS, CDR2 YFSETQ. CDR3 in DNA: TGCGCCAGCAGCTTGGGTTCTGGCCACTCCTACGAGCAGTACTTC. It translates to CASSLGSGHSYEQYF.

The chain is built from TRBV5-4 and TRBJ1-6; D unresolved. Germline values: CDR1 SGHNT, CDR2 YYREEE (reference sequence). With 4 bases removed from V and 0 bases from J, the gap between germline ends came to 5 bases. This CDR3 has 14 amino acids. The CDR3 DNA reads as TGTGCCAGCAGCGGCGGCTCCTATAATTCACCCCTCCACTTT. Amino acids: CASSGGSYNSPLHF.

This clonotype was seen at least ten times. The chain recombines TRBV11-2 with TRBJ1-5; D is perhaps TRBD1 (6 bases). The CDR3 sequence is 18 residues long. Germline V CDR1 and CDR2: SGHAT, FQNNGV. V was pared by 5 bases and J by 0 bases, with 20 bases between. Here the CDR3 DNA reads TGTGCCAGCAGCCCTAGCCCCTCGGACAGACATAGCAATCAGCCCCAGCATTTT. Translating it yields CASSPSPSDRHSNQPQHF.

Ten or more counts support this clonotype. V is TRBV18 and J is TRBJ1-4, with D perhaps TRBD1 (6 bases). Trimming took 5 bases from V and 6 from J, leaving 16 bases between them. Looked up from germline, CDR1 is KGHSH and CDR2 is LQKENI. The CDR3 extends over 15 amino acids. DNA for the CDR3: TGTGCCAGCTCAAGAAGCGCAGGGGTGTATGAAAAACTGTTTTTT. This sequence encodes CASSRSAGVYEKLFF. Full variable domain (outside the CDR3, taken from reference TRBV18 and TRBJ1-4): NAGVMQNPRHLVRRRGQEARLRCSPMKGHSHVYWYRQLPEEGLKFMVYLQKENIIDESGMPKERFSAEFPKEGPSILRIQQVVRGDSAAYFCASSRSAGVYEKLFFGSGTQLSVL.

The chain combines TRBV20-1 with TRBJ1-3, with D uncertain. From germline, CDR1 is DFQATT and CDR2 SNEGSKA (reference sequence). The CDR3 loop spans 11 amino acids. Trimming cost V 3 bases and J 3 bases, with 3 bases left between them. CDR3 DNA: TGCAGTGCTAGTAATGGAAACACCATATATTTT. Protein: CSASNGNTIYF.

There are many counts of this clonotype. This chain uses TRBV18 with TRBJ2-7; D gene uncertain. This CDR3 has 14 residues. With 2 bases removed from V and 0 bases from J, the gap between germline ends came to 8 bases. Germline values: CDR1 KGHSH, CDR2 LQKENI. CDR3 amino acids: CASSPNGDSYEQYF. The CDR3 region has the DNA TGTGCCAGCTCACCAAACGGAGACTCCTACGAGCAGTACTTC.

This clonotype has only a few counts. CDR3 nucleotides: TGCGCCAGCAGCTTGGCCTTACTAGCGGGAGTGAATGAGCAGTTCTTC. Residues: CASSLALLAGVNEQFF. This chain uses TRBV5-1 with TRBJ2-1, with TRBD2 matching over 11 bases. CDR3 length equals 16 residues. Germline V CDR1 and CDR2: SGHRS, YFSETQ. J was trimmed by 7 bases and V by 0 bases; bases with no gene match: 6.

This clonotype occurred many times. V usage is TRBV7-2 and J usage is TRBJ1-5; D is unresolved. V was cut by 1 base and J by 8 bases, with 12 bases left in between. The CDR3 sequence is 14 residues long. Germline V gene data show CDR1 as SGHTA and CDR2 as FQGNSA. The DNA for the CDR3 is TGTGCCAGCAGCTTAGGGACCCCTCGGGAGCCCCAGCATTTT. Residues: CASSLGTPREPQHF. Complete variable domain (other parts from reference TRBV7-2 and TRBJ1-5): GAGVSQSPSNKVTEKGKDVELRCDPISGHTALYWYRQSLGQGLEFLIYFQGNSAPDKSGLPSDRFSAERTGGSVSTLTIQRTQQEDSAVYLCASSLGTPREPQHFGDGTRLSIL.

This clonotype occurred once. The rearrangement links TRBV11-2 to TRBJ2-1; 13 bases map to TRBD2. Germline lookup yields CDR1 SGHAT and CDR2 FQNNGV. The CDR3 runs 14 residues. V shed 5 bases, J shed 9 bases, and the junction held 4 bases outside the gene matches. This chain's CDR3 is CASSLTSGRGEQFF. Written as DNA, the CDR3 is TGTGCCAGCAGCCTTACTAGCGGGAGGGGTGAGCAGTTCTTC.

The rearrangement links TRBV5-1 to TRBJ2-2, with D possibly TRBD2 on 5 matching bases. The CDR3 extends over 15 amino acids. Trimming removed 4 bases at V and 5 bases at J, with 15 bases between. Germline CDR1 SGHRS, CDR2 YFSETQ. CDR3 amino acids: CASSGKAGLTGELFF. Written as DNA, the CDR3 is TGCGCCAGCAGCGGTAAGGCGGGCCTAACCGGGGAGCTGTTTTTT.

This clonotype was observed at least ten times. The chain couples TRBV20-1 to TRBJ2-7, with 11 bases fitting TRBD2. The V and J ends lost 0 bases and 9 bases, in that order; junction bases with no gene match: 10. Germline V gene lookup returns CDR1 DFQATT and CDR2 SNEGSKA (reference sequence). The CDR3 runs 15 residues. The CDR3 reads CSARDQTSGRPVQYF. CDR3 coding DNA: TGCAGTGCTAGAGATCAAACTAGCGGGAGACCGGTGCAGTACTTC.

At least ten counts were recorded for this clonotype. This chain connects TRBV12-3 or TRBV12-4 to TRBJ2-1; D is perhaps TRBD2 (7 bases). The CDR3 is made up of 14 amino acids. V gave up 4 bases and J gave up 4 bases, with 11 bases separating them. The CDR3 region has the DNA TGTGCCAGCAGTTACGAGGGGGGGTACAATGAGCAGTTCTTC. Translating gives CASSYEGGYNEQFF.

This clonotype was detected a few times. V usage is TRBV29-1 and J usage is TRBJ1-1, with 9 bases lining up with TRBD1. CDR1 is SQVTM and CDR2 is ANQGSEA in the germline V gene. Germline trimming cut 1 base from V and 7 bases from J; bases unmatched to any gene: 4. The CDR3 contains 13 residues. This CDR3 is CSVEAGQGVEAFF. CDR3 nucleotides: TGCAGCGTTGAAGCGGGACAGGGAGTTGAAGCTTTCTTT.

V gene TRBV9 combines with J gene TRBJ1-5; possibly TRBD1 for D (5 bases). The CDR3 is made up of 16 amino acids. In germline, CDR1 is SGDLS, CDR2 YYNGEE. With 4 bases removed from V and 2 bases from J, the gap between germline ends came to 16 bases. The chain's CDR3 is CASSPRRGDRNQPQHF. CDR3 nucleotide sequence: TGTGCCAGCAGCCCACGGCGGGGGGACCGCAATCAGCCCCAGCATTTT.

This sequence joins TRBV19 and TRBJ2-4, with 8 bases lining up with TRBD2. Trimming at V came to 6 bases and at J to 0 bases, leaving 10 bases not matched to a gene. This CDR3 is built from 17 residues. Germline V gene data show CDR1 as LNHDA and CDR2 as SQIVND (reference sequence). In DNA form, the CDR3 reads TGTGCCAGTAGCTTACCTCCGGGGGGGCTAGCCAAAAACATTCAGTACTTC. Protein product: CASSLPPGGLAKNIQYF.

This clonotype has a count of ten or more. The rearrangement links TRBV11-2 to TRBJ2-5; D gene uncertain. CDR1 SGHAT and CDR2 FQNNGV come from the germline V gene. The CDR3 has 14 residues. V was cut by 3 bases and J by 1 base, with 9 bases left in between. The CDR3 is CASSFRWGQETQYF. As DNA, the CDR3 is TGTGCCAGCAGCTTCCGATGGGGCCAAGAGACCCAGTACTTC. Full variable domain (remainder filled in from reference TRBV11-2 and TRBJ2-5): EAGVAQSPRYKIIEKRQSVAFWCNPISGHATLYWYQQILGQGPKLLIQFQNNGVVDDSQLPKDRFSAERLKGVDSTLKIQPAKLEDSAVYLCASSFRWGQETQYFGPGTRLLVL.

This clonotype was detected ten times or more. The genes are TRBV12-3 or TRBV12-4 and TRBJ2-7; maybe TRBD1 (5 bases). The germline V and J ends were trimmed by 4 bases and 0 bases, with 13 bases remaining between them. The CDR3 sequence is 15 residues long. The CDR3 coding sequence is TGTGCCAGCAGTTATTCGACAGAAAGCTCCTACGAGCAGTACTTC. It translates to CASSYSTESSYEQYF.

This clonotype was seen a few times. The chain employs TRBV19 and TRBJ2-5; D gene unclear. V was trimmed by 0 bases and J by 3 bases, leaving 5 bases between them. The CDR3 spans 13 residues. CDR1 LNHDA and CDR2 SQIVND come from the germline V gene (reference sequence). The CDR3 reads CASSIDLEETQYF. The CDR3 region has the DNA TGTGCCAGTAGTATAGATTTGGAAGAGACCCAGTACTTC. The variable domain in full, with the rest retrieved from reference TRBV19 and TRBJ2-5, is DGGITQSPKYLFRKEGQNVTLSCEQNLNHDAMYWYRQDPGQGLRLIYYSQIVNDFQKGDIAEGYSVSREKKESFPLTVTSAQKNPTAFYLCASSIDLEETQYFGPGTRLLVL.

The CDR3 region has the DNA TGTGCCAGCAGCTCAGATGTCCAGGGGGTACATGGCTACACCTTC. This encodes CASSSDVQGVHGYTF. The rearrangement joins TRBV3-1 to TRBJ1-2, with 7 bases identical to TRBD1. Germline V CDR1 and CDR2: LGHDT, YNNKEL (reference sequence). The V gene end was trimmed by 5 bases and the J gene end by 6 bases; junction bases not matched to a gene: 12. This CDR3 is built from 15 residues.

This clonotype appeared a few times. The rearrangement uses TRBV5-6 and TRBJ1-4, with D hard to call. With 0 bases removed from V and 3 bases from J, the gap between germline ends came to 12 bases. Germline V gene lookup returns CDR1 SGHDT and CDR2 YYEEEE. CDR3 length: 16 residues. CDR3 DNA sequence: TGTGCCAGCAGCTTGGGCCACATGATTGCTAATGAAAAACTGTTTTTT. It is translated as CASSLGHMIANEKLFF.

This clonotype was observed many times. J is TRBJ1-1 and V is TRBV19; no clear D gene. Trimming took 2 bases from V and 1 from J, leaving 8 bases between them. This CDR3 is 14 amino acids long. Germline assignment: CDR1 LNHDA and CDR2 SQIVND (reference sequence). This CDR3 reads CASSISPQNTEAFF. The CDR3 DNA reads as TGTGCCAGTAGTATAAGCCCTCAGAACACTGAAGCTTTCTTT.

This clonotype was recorded many times. The rearrangement uses TRBV20-1 and TRBJ1-2, with D uncertain. V lost 5 bases and J 3 bases, leaving 13 bases between the germline ends. This CDR3 contains 13 residues. Germline values: CDR1 DFQATT, CDR2 SNEGSKA (reference sequence). The CDR3 region is CSAAHRMDYGYTF. In nucleotides, the CDR3 is TGCAGTGCTGCCCATCGGATGGACTATGGCTACACCTTC.

The sample holds a few counts of this clonotype. The DNA of the CDR3 is TGCGCCAGCAGGTGGCTAGCGGGGAGTACCGGGGAGCTGTTTTTT. Its translation is CASRWLAGSTGELFF. The V call is TRBV5-1, the J call TRBJ2-2; TRBD2 matches 9 bases. V shed 5 bases, J shed 5 bases, and the junction held 7 bases outside the gene matches. Germline V lookup: CDR1 SGHRS, CDR2 YFSETQ. The CDR3 contains 15 residues.

To note about this clonotype: This may come from a read error, since a much larger clone is one base off. The chain combines TRBV3-1 with TRBJ2-2; no definite D call. V lost 4 bases and J lost 3, with 18 bases in between. This CDR3 contains 17 residues. The germline V gene encodes CDR1 LGHDT and CDR2 YNNKEL (reference sequence). For the CDR3, the DNA is TGTGCCAGCAGCCCAACCAGCACGGCCCCGCACACCGGGGAGCTGTTTTTT. This codes for CASSPTSTAPHTGELFF.

About this clonotype itself: A read error may be the cause here, since a much bigger clone is one base away. The chain carries TRBV7-9 and TRBJ2-7; 8 nucleotides line up with TRBD1. This CDR3 is 17 amino acids long. V shed 8 bases, J shed 0 bases, and the junction held 15 bases outside the gene matches. Per the germline V gene, CDR1 is SEHNR and CDR2 is FQNEAQ (reference sequence). The CDR3 sequence: CASGPTWTGPFSYEQYF. The DNA for the CDR3 is TGTGCCAGCGGCCCCACCTGGACAGGGCCTTTCTCCTACGAGCAGTACTTC.

This clonotype was detected ten times or more. In nucleotides, the CDR3 is TGCGCCAGCAGCTTGGAGGGCGGCGTGAGGGGGCAGTATTTT. Its protein is CASSLEGGVRGQYF. The chain couples TRBV5-1 to TRBJ2-3; either TRBD1 or TRBD2 may supply D (5 bases each). This CDR3 contains 14 residues. CDR1 SGHRS and CDR2 YFSETQ come from the germline V gene. V was cut by 0 bases and J by 11 bases, with 16 bases left in between.